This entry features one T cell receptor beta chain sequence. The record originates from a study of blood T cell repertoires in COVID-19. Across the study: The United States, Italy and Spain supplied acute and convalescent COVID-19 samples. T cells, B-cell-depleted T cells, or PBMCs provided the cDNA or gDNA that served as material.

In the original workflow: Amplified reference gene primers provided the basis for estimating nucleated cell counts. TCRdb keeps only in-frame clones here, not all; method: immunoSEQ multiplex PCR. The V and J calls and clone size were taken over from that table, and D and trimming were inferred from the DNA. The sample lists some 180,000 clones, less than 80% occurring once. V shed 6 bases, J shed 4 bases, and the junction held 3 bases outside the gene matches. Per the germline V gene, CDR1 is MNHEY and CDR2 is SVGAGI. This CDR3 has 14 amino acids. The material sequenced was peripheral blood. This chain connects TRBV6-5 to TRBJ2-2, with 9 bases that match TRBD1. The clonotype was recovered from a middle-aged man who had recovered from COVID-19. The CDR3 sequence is CASRGTGTTGELFF. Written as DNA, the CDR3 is TGTGCCAGCAGGGGGACAGGGACCACCGGGGAGCTGTTTTTT.